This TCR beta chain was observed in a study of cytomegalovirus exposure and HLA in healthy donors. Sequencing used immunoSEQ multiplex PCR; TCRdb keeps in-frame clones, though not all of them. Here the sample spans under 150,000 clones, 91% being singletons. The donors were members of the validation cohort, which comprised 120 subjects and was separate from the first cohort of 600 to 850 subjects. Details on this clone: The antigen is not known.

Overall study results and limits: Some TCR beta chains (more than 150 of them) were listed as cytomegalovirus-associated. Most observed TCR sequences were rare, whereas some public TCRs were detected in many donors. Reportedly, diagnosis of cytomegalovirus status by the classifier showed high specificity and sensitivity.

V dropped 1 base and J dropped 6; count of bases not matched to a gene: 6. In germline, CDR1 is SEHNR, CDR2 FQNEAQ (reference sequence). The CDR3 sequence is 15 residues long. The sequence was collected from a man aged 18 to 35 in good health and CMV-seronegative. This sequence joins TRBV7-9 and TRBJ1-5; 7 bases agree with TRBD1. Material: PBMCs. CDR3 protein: CASSLVGGFGQPQHF. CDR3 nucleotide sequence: TGTGCCAGCAGCTTAGTAGGGGGCTTCGGTCAGCCCCAGCATTTT.